This T cell receptor beta chain is from a study of beta chain features in type 1 diabetes. This clone was seen a handful of times. Expressed TCRB transcripts were sequenced after all isolated RNA was converted to cDNA. Naive, central memory and regulatory T cell samples yielded around 3.5 million reads on average. TCRdb's table, derived via immunoSEQ multiplex PCR, lists solely in-frame clones and lacks some. The top ten clones hold about 0.042% of a sample with fewer than 550,000 clones, 10% to 12% of them seen once. Each donor gave one heparinised blood draw averaging roughly 100 mL. Sorted CD4+ subsets: naive, central memory, regulatory, stem cell-like memory (CD45RO/CCR7/CD25/CD127/CD95/CD27 panel). Each sorted population was over 95% pure. The ends lost 3 bases at V and 6 bases at J; junction bases unmatched: 6. Looked up from germline, CDR1 is SGHTA and CDR2 is FQGNSA. The CDR3 contains 15 residues.

The receptor comes from a woman aged 18-30 years in good health. The V call is TRBV7-2, the J call TRBJ2-1; TRBD1 matches 9 bases. What was sequenced was naive CD4+ T cells from blood. CDR3 coding DNA: TGTGCCAGCAGCTTCAAACAGGGGGCTTTCAATGAGCAGTTCTTC. Protein: CASSFKQGAFNEQFF.